The rows below give T cell receptor beta chains drawn from one sample of a study of blood T cell repertoires in COVID-19. TCRdb's table, derived via immunoSEQ multiplex PCR, lists solely in-frame clones and lacks some. The table includes more than 50,000 clones, roughly 80% detected once. Sequencing was done on a sample of peripheral blood. These receptors all stem from a human donor in a cohort sampled during active COVID-19. Each CDR3 is given with its conserved first and last residue. A D gene is named only where the DNA matches it firmly. Size tells how often a clone was seen (once, few, many) or the class of an expanded clone, and some rows leave it out.

D gene: .; CDR3 length: 14; V gene: TRBV3-1/TRBV3-2; clone size: once; J gene: TRBJ2-4; CDR3 protein: CASSQVLSKNIQYF; CDR3 DNA: TGTGCCAGCAGCCAAGTCCTAAGCAAAAACATTCAGTACTTC
D gene: TRBD2; CDR3 length: 15; V gene: TRBV3-1/TRBV3-2; clone size: .; J gene: TRBJ2-5; CDR3 protein: CASSQRGGSLETQYF; CDR3 DNA: TGTGCCAGCAGCCAGCGGGGGGGTTCCTTGGAGACCCAGTACTTC
D gene: TRBD1; CDR3 length: 19; V gene: TRBV18; clone size: .; J gene: TRBJ1-1; CDR3 protein: CAGSPREILEGALNTEAFF; CDR3 DNA: TGTGCCGGCTCACCAAGAGAGATATTGGAGGGGGCCCTGAACACTGAAGCTTTCTTT
D gene: TRBD1; CDR3 length: 19; V gene: TRBV6-2/TRBV6-3; clone size: .; J gene: TRBJ1-1; CDR3 protein: CASSYPQRMGQGVNTEAFF; CDR3 DNA: TGTGCCAGCAGTTACCCCCAACGGATGGGACAGGGGGTGAACACTGAAGCTTTCTTT
D gene: .; CDR3 length: 14; V gene: TRBV3-1/TRBV3-2; clone size: .; J gene: TRBJ1-4; CDR3 protein: CASSQGYLRLKLFF; CDR3 DNA: TGTGCCAGCAGCCAAGGGTACTTGAGGTTAAAACTGTTTTTT
D gene: .; CDR3 length: 14; V gene: TRBV18; clone size: .; J gene: TRBJ2-7; CDR3 protein: CASSPTGTSYEQYF; CDR3 DNA: TGTGCCAGCTCACCAACAGGGACCTCCTACGAGCAGTACTTC
D gene: TRBD2; CDR3 length: 15; V gene: TRBV6-5; clone size: .; J gene: TRBJ2-2; CDR3 protein: CASIGLAGVTGELFF; CDR3 DNA: TGTGCCAGCATTGGACTAGCGGGGGTAACCGGGGAGCTGTTTTTT
D gene: .; CDR3 length: 14; V gene: TRBV5-1; clone size: .; J gene: TRBJ2-5; CDR3 protein: CASSGQQGQETQYF; CDR3 DNA: TGCGCCAGCAGCGGACAGCAAGGGCAAGAGACCCAGTACTTC
D gene: TRBD1; CDR3 length: 14; V gene: TRBV25-1; clone size: once; J gene: TRBJ2-1; CDR3 protein: CASRYWRQGDEQFF; CDR3 DNA: TGTGCCAGCAGGTACTGGAGACAGGGTGATGAGCAGTTCTTC
D gene: .; CDR3 length: 14; V gene: TRBV18; clone size: .; J gene: TRBJ1-1; CDR3 protein: CASSPSGSNTEAFF; CDR3 DNA: TGTGCCAGCTCACCGTCCGGGTCGAACACTGAAGCTTTCTTT
D gene: .; CDR3 length: 12; V gene: TRBV10-2; clone size: .; J gene: TRBJ2-5; CDR3 protein: CASSERGGAQYF; CDR3 DNA: TGCGCCAGCAGTGAGCGAGGAGGGGCCCAGTACTTC
D gene: .; CDR3 length: 13; V gene: TRBV12-5; clone size: once; J gene: TRBJ2-2; CDR3 protein: CASRLSNTGELFF; CDR3 DNA: TGTGCTAGTCGACTTTCGAACACCGGGGAGCTGTTTTTT
D gene: TRBD2; CDR3 length: 15; V gene: TRBV6-5; clone size: .; J gene: TRBJ2-1; CDR3 protein: CASRGLAGGNNEQFF; CDR3 DNA: TGTGCCAGCAGGGGACTAGCGGGGGGGAACAATGAGCAGTTCTTC
D gene: TRBD1; CDR3 length: 16; V gene: TRBV18; clone size: .; J gene: TRBJ1-2; CDR3 protein: CASSPGTGPWGYGYTF; CDR3 DNA: TGTGCCAGCTCACCAGGGACAGGGCCATGGGGCTATGGCTACACCTTC
D gene: .; CDR3 length: 11; V gene: TRBV30; clone size: .; J gene: TRBJ2-7; CDR3 protein: CAWSVTAEQYF; CDR3 DNA: TGTGCCTGGAGTGTAACAGCCGAGCAGTACTTC
D gene: .; CDR3 length: 15; V gene: TRBV5-4; clone size: .; J gene: TRBJ1-1; CDR3 protein: CASSLAKMVSTEAFF; CDR3 DNA: TGTGCCAGCAGCTTGGCCAAGATGGTCAGCACTGAAGCTTTCTTT
D gene: .; CDR3 length: 18; V gene: TRBV11-2; clone size: .; J gene: TRBJ2-7; CDR3 protein: CASSLARGWGTGSYEQYF; CDR3 DNA: TGTGCCAGCAGCTTAGCCCGGGGGTGGGGAACGGGGTCCTACGAGCAGTACTTC
D gene: .; CDR3 length: 13; V gene: TRBV6-5; clone size: .; J gene: TRBJ1-1; CDR3 protein: CASSPPGRLEAFF; CDR3 DNA: TGTGCCAGCAGTCCCCCAGGAAGGCTAGAAGCTTTCTTT
D gene: .; CDR3 length: 17; V gene: TRBV21-1; clone size: .; J gene: TRBJ2-2; CDR3 protein: CASSKAREDRGTGELFF; CDR3 DNA: TGTGCCAGCAGCAAAGCTAGAGAGGACAGGGGCACCGGGGAGCTGTTTTTT
D gene: TRBD2; CDR3 length: 15; V gene: TRBV2; clone size: .; J gene: TRBJ2-1; CDR3 protein: CASSRTSGGAPSPVF; CDR3 DNA: TGTGCCAGCAGCCGAACTAGCGGGGGGGCTCCGTCCCCGGTCTTC
D gene: TRBD2; CDR3 length: 16; V gene: TRBV24-1; clone size: .; J gene: TRBJ2-5; CDR3 protein: CATSDFSAGGRETQYF; CDR3 DNA: TGTGCCACCAGTGATTTCTCCGCGGGGGGGCGCGAGACCCAGTACTTC
D gene: .; CDR3 length: 14; V gene: TRBV29-1; clone size: .; J gene: TRBJ2-1; CDR3 protein: CSVGRGISYNEQFF; CDR3 DNA: TGCAGCGTTGGTAGGGGGATCTCCTACAATGAGCAGTTCTTC
D gene: TRBD1; CDR3 length: 14; V gene: TRBV6-5; clone size: few; J gene: TRBJ1-2; CDR3 protein: CASSYSDRGKGYTF; CDR3 DNA: TGTGCCAGCAGTTACTCGGACAGGGGAAAGGGCTACACCTTC
D gene: .; CDR3 length: 13; V gene: TRBV6-4; clone size: .; J gene: TRBJ2-2; CDR3 protein: CASSEAYTGELFF; CDR3 DNA: TGTGCCAGCAGCGAAGCATACACCGGGGAGCTGTTTTTT
D gene: TRBD1; CDR3 length: 15; V gene: TRBV5-1; clone size: .; J gene: TRBJ1-4; CDR3 protein: CASSLERGQNEKLFF; CDR3 DNA: TGCGCCAGCAGCTTGGAGAGGGGGCAAAATGAAAAACTGTTTTTT
D gene: TRBD1; CDR3 length: 14; V gene: TRBV5-1; clone size: once; J gene: TRBJ2-7; CDR3 protein: CASSFGTGAYEQYF; CDR3 DNA: TGCGCCAGCAGCTTTGGGACAGGAGCCTACGAGCAGTACTTC
D gene: .; CDR3 length: 15; V gene: TRBV18; clone size: .; J gene: TRBJ1-1; CDR3 protein: CASSPAVTRNTEAFF; CDR3 DNA: TGTGCCAGCTCACCAGCCGTAACGAGGAACACTGAAGCTTTCTTT
D gene: .; CDR3 length: 13; V gene: TRBV12-3/TRBV12-4; clone size: few; J gene: TRBJ2-2; CDR3 protein: CASSHIRTGELFF; CDR3 DNA: TGTGCCAGCAGTCATATCAGGACCGGGGAGCTGTTTTTT
D gene: .; CDR3 length: 14; V gene: TRBV5-4; clone size: .; J gene: TRBJ2-3; CDR3 protein: CASSTRQGTDTQYF; CDR3 DNA: TGTGCCAGCAGCACCAGACAGGGCACAGATACGCAGTATTTT
D gene: TRBD1; CDR3 length: 13; V gene: TRBV3-1/TRBV3-2; clone size: few; J gene: TRBJ2-7; CDR3 protein: CASRPTGVNEQYF; CDR3 DNA: TGTGCCAGCAGACCAACAGGGGTGAACGAGCAGTACTTC
D gene: .; CDR3 length: 13; V gene: TRBV11-1; clone size: .; J gene: TRBJ2-4; CDR3 protein: CASSLMAGNIQYF; CDR3 DNA: TGTGCCAGCAGCCTAATGGCGGGAAACATTCAGTACTTC
D gene: .; CDR3 length: 15; V gene: TRBV19; clone size: .; J gene: TRBJ2-3; CDR3 protein: CASKDSSRSTDTQYF; CDR3 DNA: TGTGCCAGTAAAGATAGCAGCCGGTCCACAGATACGCAGTATTTT
D gene: .; CDR3 length: 13; V gene: TRBV7-2; clone size: .; J gene: TRBJ1-1; CDR3 protein: CASSVFPDTEAFF; CDR3 DNA: TGTGCCAGCAGTGTTTTTCCGGACACTGAAGCTTTCTTT
D gene: TRBD1; CDR3 length: 16; V gene: TRBV7-9; clone size: medium-sized; J gene: TRBJ2-5; CDR3 protein: CASSFTGTGYQETQYF; CDR3 DNA: TGTGCCAGCAGCTTCACCGGGACAGGTTACCAAGAGACCCAGTACTTC
D gene: .; CDR3 length: 15; V gene: TRBV25-1; clone size: .; J gene: TRBJ1-4; CDR3 protein: CASSESGQHNEKLFF; CDR3 DNA: TGTGCCAGCAGTGAATCGGGTCAGCATAATGAAAAACTGTTTTTT
D gene: TRBD1; CDR3 length: 15; V gene: TRBV5-1; clone size: .; J gene: TRBJ2-5; CDR3 protein: CASSTRQGEAETQYF; CDR3 DNA: TGCGCCAGCAGCACCAGACAGGGAGAGGCAGAGACCCAGTACTTC
D gene: .; CDR3 length: 16; V gene: TRBV5-1; clone size: once; J gene: TRBJ2-3; CDR3 protein: CASGGALGFSTDTQYF; CDR3 DNA: TGCGCCAGCGGGGGGGCGCTCGGATTTAGCACAGATACGCAGTATTTT
D gene: .; CDR3 length: 14; V gene: TRBV10-1; clone size: few; J gene: TRBJ1-6; CDR3 protein: CASSESRNYSPLHF; CDR3 DNA: TGCGCCAGCAGTGAATCCAGGAATTACTCACCCCTCCACTTT
D gene: .; CDR3 length: 17; V gene: TRBV15; clone size: .; J gene: TRBJ2-2; CDR3 protein: CATSSTLVGGPTGELFF; CDR3 DNA: TGTGCCACCAGCTCTACCTTGGTGGGGGGGCCCACCGGGGAGCTGTTTTTT
D gene: .; CDR3 length: 15; V gene: TRBV7-6; clone size: .; J gene: TRBJ2-3; CDR3 protein: CASSLRAGSTDTQYF; CDR3 DNA: TGTGCCAGCAGCTTACGCGCAGGGAGCACAGATACGCAGTATTTT
D gene: .; CDR3 length: 12; V gene: TRBV19; clone size: .; J gene: TRBJ1-2; CDR3 protein: CASSDRTYGYTF; CDR3 DNA: TGTGCCAGTAGCGACAGAACCTATGGCTACACCTTC
D gene: TRBD1; CDR3 length: 14; V gene: TRBV5-1; clone size: .; J gene: TRBJ2-2; CDR3 protein: CASSETGDTGELFF; CDR3 DNA: TGCGCCAGCAGCGAGACAGGGGACACCGGGGAGCTGTTTTTT
D gene: .; CDR3 length: 13; V gene: TRBV29-1; clone size: .; J gene: TRBJ2-3; CDR3 protein: CSVETGMLDTQYF; CDR3 DNA: TGCAGCGTTGAAACGGGGATGTTGGATACGCAGTATTTT
D gene: TRBD1; CDR3 length: 16; V gene: TRBV11-2; clone size: .; J gene: TRBJ2-1; CDR3 protein: CASSDRVLLTYNEQFF; CDR3 DNA: TGTGCCAGCAGCGACAGGGTTCTCCTAACCTACAATGAGCAGTTCTTC
D gene: .; CDR3 length: 12; V gene: TRBV3-1/TRBV3-2; clone size: .; J gene: TRBJ1-4; CDR3 protein: CASSQVREKLFF; CDR3 DNA: TGTGCCAGCAGCCAAGTTCGGGAAAAACTGTTTTTT
D gene: TRBD1; CDR3 length: 14; V gene: TRBV30; clone size: once; J gene: TRBJ1-1; CDR3 protein: CAWRTGTVNTEAFF; CDR3 DNA: TGTGCCTGGAGGACCGGGACAGTGAACACTGAAGCTTTCTTT
D gene: TRBD1; CDR3 length: 14; V gene: TRBV5-1; clone size: few; J gene: TRBJ1-2; CDR3 protein: CASASDRGAFGYTF; CDR3 DNA: TGCGCCAGCGCCTCGGACAGGGGGGCTTTTGGCTACACCTTC
D gene: .; CDR3 length: 15; V gene: TRBV28; clone size: .; J gene: TRBJ1-3; CDR3 protein: CASSRAGGMGNTIYF; CDR3 DNA: TGTGCCAGCAGTCGAGCAGGAGGAATGGGAAACACCATATATTTT
D gene: .; CDR3 length: 15; V gene: TRBV11-2; clone size: .; J gene: TRBJ2-5; CDR3 protein: CASSHGRLDQETQYF; CDR3 DNA: TGTGCCAGCAGCCATGGGAGATTAGACCAAGAGACCCAGTACTTC
D gene: .; CDR3 length: 16; V gene: TRBV5-1; clone size: .; J gene: TRBJ2-7; CDR3 protein: CASSLLSLRDSYEQYF; CDR3 DNA: TGCGCCAGCAGCTTGTTGTCGTTGAGGGACTCCTACGAGCAGTACTTC
D gene: .; CDR3 length: 15; V gene: TRBV7-2; clone size: few; J gene: TRBJ1-5; CDR3 protein: CASSLDGGPGQPQHF; CDR3 DNA: TGTGCCAGCAGCTTAGATGGAGGTCCAGGACAGCCCCAGCATTTT
D gene: .; CDR3 length: 16; V gene: TRBV3-1/TRBV3-2; clone size: .; J gene: TRBJ2-2; CDR3 protein: CASSQRISVYPGELFF; CDR3 DNA: TGTGCCAGCAGCCAACGTATTAGCGTCTATCCCGGGGAGCTGTTTTTT
D gene: TRBD1; CDR3 length: 16; V gene: TRBV5-6; clone size: .; J gene: TRBJ2-3; CDR3 protein: CASSLAGQGAADTQYF; CDR3 DNA: TGTGCCAGCAGCTTGGCAGGTCAGGGGGCGGCAGATACGCAGTATTTT
D gene: .; CDR3 length: 15; V gene: TRBV28; clone size: .; J gene: TRBJ1-1; CDR3 protein: CASSLSAGRSAEAFF; CDR3 DNA: TGTGCCAGCAGTTTATCGGCAGGGCGGAGCGCTGAAGCTTTCTTT